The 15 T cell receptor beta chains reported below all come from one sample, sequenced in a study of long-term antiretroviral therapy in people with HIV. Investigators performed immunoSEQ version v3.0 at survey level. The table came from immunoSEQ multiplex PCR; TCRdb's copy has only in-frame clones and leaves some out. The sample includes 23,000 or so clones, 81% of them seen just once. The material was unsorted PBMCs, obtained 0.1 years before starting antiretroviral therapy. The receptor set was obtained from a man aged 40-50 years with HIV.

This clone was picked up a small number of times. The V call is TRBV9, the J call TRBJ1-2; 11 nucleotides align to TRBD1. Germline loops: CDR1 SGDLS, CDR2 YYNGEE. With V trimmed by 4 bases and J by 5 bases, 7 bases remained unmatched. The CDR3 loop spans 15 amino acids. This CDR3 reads CASSSGQGEEYGYTF. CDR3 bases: TGTGCCAGCAGCTCGGGACAGGGGGAGGAATATGGCTACACCTTC. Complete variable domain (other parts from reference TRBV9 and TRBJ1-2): DSGVTQTPKHLITATGQRVTLRCSPRSGDLSVYWYQQSLDQGLQFLIQYYNGEERAKGNILERFSAQQFPDLHSELNLSSLELGDSALYFCASSSGQGEEYGYTFGSGTRLTVV.

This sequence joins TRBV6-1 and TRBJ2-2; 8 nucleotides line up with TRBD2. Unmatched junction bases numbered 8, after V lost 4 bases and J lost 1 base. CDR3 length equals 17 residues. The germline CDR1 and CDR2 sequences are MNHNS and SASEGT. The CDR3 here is CASSVRTGGENTGELFF. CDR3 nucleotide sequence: TGTGCCAGCAGTGTGAGGACGGGAGGGGAGAACACCGGGGAGCTGTTTTTT.

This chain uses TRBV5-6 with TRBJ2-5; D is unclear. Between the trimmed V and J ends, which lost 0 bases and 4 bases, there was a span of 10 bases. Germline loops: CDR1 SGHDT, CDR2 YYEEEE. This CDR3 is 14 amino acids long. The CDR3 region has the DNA TGTGCCAGCAGCTTGGTCGCAAGTGGAGAGACCCAGTACTTC. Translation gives CASSLVASGETQYF. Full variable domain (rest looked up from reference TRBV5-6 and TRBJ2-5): DAGVTQSPTHLIKTRGQQVTLRCSPKSGHDTVSWYQQALGQGPQFIFQYYEEEERQRGNFPDRFSGHQFPNYSSELNVNALLLGDSALYLCASSLVASGETQYFGPGTRLLVL.

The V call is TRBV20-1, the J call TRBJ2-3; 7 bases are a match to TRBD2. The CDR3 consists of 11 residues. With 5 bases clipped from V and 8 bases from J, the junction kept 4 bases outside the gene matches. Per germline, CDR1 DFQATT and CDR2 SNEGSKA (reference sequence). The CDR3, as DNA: TGCAGTGCTGGACTAGGCGGTACGCAGTATTTT. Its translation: CSAGLGGTQYF.

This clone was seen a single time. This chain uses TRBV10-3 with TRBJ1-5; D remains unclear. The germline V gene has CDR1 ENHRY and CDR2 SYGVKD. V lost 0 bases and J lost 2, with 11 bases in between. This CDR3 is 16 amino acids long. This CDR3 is CAISESKVGGNQPQHF. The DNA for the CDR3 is TGTGCCATCAGTGAGTCAAAGGTAGGAGGCAATCAGCCCCAGCATTTT.

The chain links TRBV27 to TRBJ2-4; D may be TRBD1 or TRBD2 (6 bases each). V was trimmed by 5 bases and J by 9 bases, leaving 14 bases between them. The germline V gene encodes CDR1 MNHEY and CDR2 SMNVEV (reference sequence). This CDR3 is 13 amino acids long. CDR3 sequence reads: CASSPSGATIQYF. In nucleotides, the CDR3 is TGTGCCAGCAGTCCTTCGGGGGCAACCATTCAGTACTTC.

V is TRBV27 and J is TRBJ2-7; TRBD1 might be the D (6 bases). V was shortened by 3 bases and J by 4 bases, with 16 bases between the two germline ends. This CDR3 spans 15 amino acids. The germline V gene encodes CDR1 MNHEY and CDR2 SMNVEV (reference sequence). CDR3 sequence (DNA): TGTGCCAGCAGTTTGAGTTCCAGGGGCAGGTACGAGCAGTACTTC. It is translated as CASSLSSRGRYEQYF.

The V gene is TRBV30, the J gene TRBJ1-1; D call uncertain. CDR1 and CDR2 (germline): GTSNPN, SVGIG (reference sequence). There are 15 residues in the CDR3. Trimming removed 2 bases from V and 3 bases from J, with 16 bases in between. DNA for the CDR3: TGTGCCTGGAGTCTTGAGCAGGCAGCCGACACTGAAGCTTTCTTT. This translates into CAWSLEQAADTEAFF.

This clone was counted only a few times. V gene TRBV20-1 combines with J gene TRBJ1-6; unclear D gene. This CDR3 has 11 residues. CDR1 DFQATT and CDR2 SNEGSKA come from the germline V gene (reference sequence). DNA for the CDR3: TGCAGCAAGGCAACTAATTCACCCCTCCACTTT. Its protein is CSKATNSPLHF.

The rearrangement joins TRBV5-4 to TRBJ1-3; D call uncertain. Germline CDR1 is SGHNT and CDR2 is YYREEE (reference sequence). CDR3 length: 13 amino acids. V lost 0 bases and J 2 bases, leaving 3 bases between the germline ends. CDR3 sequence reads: CASSLEAGNTIYF. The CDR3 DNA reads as TGTGCCAGCAGCTTGGAAGCTGGAAACACCATATATTTT. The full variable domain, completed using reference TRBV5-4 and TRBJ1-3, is ETGVTQSPTHLIKTRGQQVTLRCSSQSGHNTVSWYQQALGQGPQFIFQYYREEENGRGNFPPRFSGLQFPNYSSELNVNALELDDSALYLCASSLEAGNTIYFGEGSWLTVV.

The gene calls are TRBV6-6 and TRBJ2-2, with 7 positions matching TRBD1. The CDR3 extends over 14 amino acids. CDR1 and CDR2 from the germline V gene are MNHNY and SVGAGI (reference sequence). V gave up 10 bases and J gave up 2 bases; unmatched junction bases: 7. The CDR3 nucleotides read TGTGCCACCAGGGCAGGGGGAAACACCGGGGAGCTGTTTTTT. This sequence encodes CATRAGGNTGELFF.

The CDR3: CASSLKTGADTEAFF. The CDR3 bases are TGTGCCAGCAGCTTAAAGACAGGGGCGGACACTGAAGCTTTCTTT. J is TRBJ1-1 and V is TRBV5-4, with 8 bases identical to TRBD1. The J segment lost 3 bases and the V segment lost 2 bases, leaving 6 bases of the junction unmatched. CDR3 length equals 15 residues. Germline V gene data show CDR1 as SGHNT and CDR2 as YYREEE (reference sequence).

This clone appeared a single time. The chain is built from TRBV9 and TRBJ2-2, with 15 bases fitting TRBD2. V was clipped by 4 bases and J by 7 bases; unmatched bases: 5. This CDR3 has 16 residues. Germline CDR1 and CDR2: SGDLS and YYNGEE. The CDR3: CASSPGLAGGGGELFF. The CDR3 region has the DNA TGTGCCAGCAGCCCGGGACTAGCGGGGGGAGGCGGGGAGCTGTTTTTT.

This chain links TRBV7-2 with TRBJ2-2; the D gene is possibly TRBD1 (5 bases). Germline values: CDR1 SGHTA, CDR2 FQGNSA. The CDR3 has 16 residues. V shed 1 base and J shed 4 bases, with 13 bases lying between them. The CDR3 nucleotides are TGTGCCAGCAGCTTAGTGGCGGCAGGGCCCACCGGGGAGCTGTTTTTT. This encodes CASSLVAAGPTGELFF.

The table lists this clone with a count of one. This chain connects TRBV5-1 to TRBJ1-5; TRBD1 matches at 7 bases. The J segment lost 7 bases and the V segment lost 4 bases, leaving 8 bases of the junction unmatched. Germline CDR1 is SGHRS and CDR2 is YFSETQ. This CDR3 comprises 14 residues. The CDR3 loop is CASSTAGGEQPQHF. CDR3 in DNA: TGCGCCAGCAGCACAGCAGGGGGAGAGCAGCCCCAGCATTTT.